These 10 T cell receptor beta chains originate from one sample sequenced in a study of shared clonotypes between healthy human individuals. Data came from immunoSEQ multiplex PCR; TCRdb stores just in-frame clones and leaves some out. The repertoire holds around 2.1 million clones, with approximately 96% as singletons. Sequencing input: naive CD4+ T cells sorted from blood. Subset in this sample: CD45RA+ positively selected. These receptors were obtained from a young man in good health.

CDR3 sequence reads: CASSYTDSRSSYEQYF. The CDR3 DNA reads as TGTGCCAGCAGCTATACGGACAGTAGGAGCTCCTACGAGCAGTACTTC. The rearrangement links TRBV6-6 to TRBJ2-7; the D gene is possibly TRBD1 (6 bases). The V gene lost 6 bases and the J gene lost 0 bases, with 18 bases spanning the gap. CDR1 and CDR2 from the germline V gene are MNHNY and SVGAGI (reference sequence). This CDR3 has 16 residues.

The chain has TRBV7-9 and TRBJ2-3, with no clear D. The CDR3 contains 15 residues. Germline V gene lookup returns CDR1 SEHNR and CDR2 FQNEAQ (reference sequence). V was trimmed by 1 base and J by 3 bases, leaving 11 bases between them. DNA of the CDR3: TGTGCCAGCAGCTTAGGAACTATAGTAACAGATACGCAGTATTTT. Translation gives CASSLGTIVTDTQYF.

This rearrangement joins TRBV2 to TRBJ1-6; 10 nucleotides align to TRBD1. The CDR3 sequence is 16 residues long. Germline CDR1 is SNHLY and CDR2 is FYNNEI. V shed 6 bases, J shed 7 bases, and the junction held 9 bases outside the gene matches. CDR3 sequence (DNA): TGTGCCAGCAGACTTGGGGACAGGGGAAAGAATTCACCCCTCCACTTT. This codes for CASRLGDRGKNSPLHF. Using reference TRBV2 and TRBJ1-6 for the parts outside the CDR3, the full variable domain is EPEVTQTPSHQVTQMGQEVILRCVPISNHLYFYWYRQILGQKVEFLVSFYNNEISEKSEIFDDQFSVERPDGSNFTLKIRSTKLEDSAMYFCASRLGDRGKNSPLHFGNGTRLTVT.

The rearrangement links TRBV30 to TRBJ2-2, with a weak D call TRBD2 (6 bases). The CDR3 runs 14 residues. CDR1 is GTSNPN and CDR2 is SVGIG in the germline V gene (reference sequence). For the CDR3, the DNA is TGTTCCCTAAGTGGAGGGACCAGTGTCGGGGAGCTGTTTTTT. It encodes CSLSGGTSVGELFF.

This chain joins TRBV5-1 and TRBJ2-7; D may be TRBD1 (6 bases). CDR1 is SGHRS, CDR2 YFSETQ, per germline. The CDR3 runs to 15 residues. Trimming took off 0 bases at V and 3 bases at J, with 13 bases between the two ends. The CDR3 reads CASSLDGGSFYEQYF. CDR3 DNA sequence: TGCGCCAGCAGCTTGGATGGGGGCTCCTTCTACGAGCAGTACTTC.

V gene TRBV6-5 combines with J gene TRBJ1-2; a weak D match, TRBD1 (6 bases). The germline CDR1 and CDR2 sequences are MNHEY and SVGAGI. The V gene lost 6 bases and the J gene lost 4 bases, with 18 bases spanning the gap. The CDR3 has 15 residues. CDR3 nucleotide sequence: TGTGCCAGCAGCCAAGGGGGGGGGACTCGCTATGGCTACACCTTC. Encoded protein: CASSQGGGTRYGYTF.

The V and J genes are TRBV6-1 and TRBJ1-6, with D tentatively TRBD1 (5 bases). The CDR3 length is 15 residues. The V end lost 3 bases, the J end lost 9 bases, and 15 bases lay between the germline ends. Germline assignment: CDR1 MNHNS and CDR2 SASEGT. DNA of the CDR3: TGTGCCAGCAGTGATTTTGGGGGAGGTGGTTCACCCCTCCACTTT. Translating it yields CASSDFGGGGSPLHF.

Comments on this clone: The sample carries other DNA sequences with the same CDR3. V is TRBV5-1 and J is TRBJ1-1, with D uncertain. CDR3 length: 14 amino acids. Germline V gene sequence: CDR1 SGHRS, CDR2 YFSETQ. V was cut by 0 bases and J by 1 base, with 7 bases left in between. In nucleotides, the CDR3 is TGCGCCAGCAGCTTGGGGGCCGCGAACACTGAAGCTTTCTTT. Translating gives CASSLGAANTEAFF.

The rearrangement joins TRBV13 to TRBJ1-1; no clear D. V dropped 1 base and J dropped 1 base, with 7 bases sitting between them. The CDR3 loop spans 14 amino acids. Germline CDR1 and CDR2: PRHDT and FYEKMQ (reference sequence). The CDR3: CASSLVGPNTEAFF. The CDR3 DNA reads TGTGCCAGCAGCTTAGTAGGGCCGAACACTGAAGCTTTCTTT.

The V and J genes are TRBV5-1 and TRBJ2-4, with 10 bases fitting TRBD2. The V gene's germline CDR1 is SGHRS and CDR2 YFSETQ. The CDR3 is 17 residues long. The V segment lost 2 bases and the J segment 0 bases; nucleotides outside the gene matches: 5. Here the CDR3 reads CASSFGLAVLAKNIQYF. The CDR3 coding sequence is TGCGCCAGCAGCTTTGGACTAGCGGTCCTAGCCAAAAACATTCAGTACTTC.